This T cell receptor beta chain was sequenced for a study of CD8+CD57+ T cells in acquired aplastic anemia. Looking at the study overall: On average, sorted CD4+ and CD8+ cells gave roughly 2.9 ug of DNA. Study-wide results and limits: The study identified around 28 CD8+ CDR3 sequences shared by patients and controls. The CD8+ Simpson's diversity of patients and controls was not significantly different.

It was patients with CD8+CD57+ cell expansion by flow cytometry who were chosen for sequencing. No patient had been given any therapy when blood was sampled. To note about this clonotype: The antigen is not known.

The ends were cut back, 8 bases at V and 1 base at J, with 8 bases in the middle. Germline V gene lookup returns CDR1 MNHNS and CDR2 SASEGT. This CDR3 is built from 12 residues. For CDR3 and TCR beta VDJ profiling, genomic DNA was the template used. TCRdb fed the reads into MiXCR, producing one record per CDR3 protein. This table holds 170,000 or so distinct CDR3 sequences, 40% to 50% found once. Sequencing used sorted CD4+, CD8+, or CD8+CD57+ T cells (not recorded which) from PBMCs. The TCR was taken from a human donor with aplastic anemia. This chain uses TRBV6-1 with TRBJ1-1; weak D call: TRBD1 (5 bases). DNA of the CDR3: TGTGCCAGCGTTGGGGGGAACACTGAAGCTTTCTTT. Its translation: CASVGGNTEAFF.